Many counts were recorded for the clone carrying this TCR beta chain. The antigen is not known. This sample was included in a study of T cell repertoires in cytomegalovirus infection. On the study more broadly: Matching HLA type and CMV infection were both indicated by public TCR beta signatures. Study observations and caveats: Identification of carriers of CMV plus the relevant HLA was performed using cumulative public TCR beta family frequency.

There are 15 residues in the CDR3. Trimming cost V 0 bases and J 4 bases; bases outside gene matches: 4. Germline V gene data show CDR1 as MNHEY and CDR2 as SVGEGT. TCRdb recomputed calls from the reads with MiXCR, one row per CDR3 protein. Among some 110,000 distinct CDR3 sequences listed, around 9.1% were seen once. The sequence was obtained from a human donor in good health (CMV status not recorded). Some clones in this sample may be carry-over from other donors' samples. The sample was PBMCs, sequenced either directly or after in vitro stimulation (not recorded which). V gene TRBV6-2 or TRBV6-3 combines with J gene TRBJ1-2; 8 bases are a match to TRBD1. The CDR3 DNA is TGTGCCAGCAGTTACTCTGGACAGGGAGGCTATGGCTACACCTTC. This translates into CASSYSGQGGYGYTF.